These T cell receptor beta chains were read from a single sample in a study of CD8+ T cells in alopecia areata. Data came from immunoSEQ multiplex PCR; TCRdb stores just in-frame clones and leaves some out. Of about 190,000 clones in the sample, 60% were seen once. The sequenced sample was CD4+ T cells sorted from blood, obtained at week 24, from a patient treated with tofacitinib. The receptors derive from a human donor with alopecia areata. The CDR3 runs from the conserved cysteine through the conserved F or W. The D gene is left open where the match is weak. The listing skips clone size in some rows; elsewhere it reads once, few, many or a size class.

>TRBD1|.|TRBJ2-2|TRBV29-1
TGCAGCGTCCCCGGGACAGGGGATAACACCGGGGAGCTGTTTTTT
CSVPGTGDNTGELFF
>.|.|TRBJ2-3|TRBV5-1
TGCGCCAGCAGCTTGGGGCCAGGGGTAGATACGCAGTATTTT
CASSLGPGVDTQYF
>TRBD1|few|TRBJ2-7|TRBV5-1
TGCGCCAGTAAATCCCCTCCGGACAGGGGATTAACCTACGAGCAGTACTTC
CASKSPPDRGLTYEQYF
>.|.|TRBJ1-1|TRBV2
TGTGCCAGCAGTGAAGTACCGGACGGCGGGGGGGCTTTCTTT
CASSEVPDGGGAFF
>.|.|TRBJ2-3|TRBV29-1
TGCAGCGTTTGGGGCTTGAGCAGGGGCGCCACAGATACGCAGTATTTT
CSVWGLSRGATDTQYF
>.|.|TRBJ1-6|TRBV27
TGTGCCAGCAGTTTTCAGGGTTTAGATTCACCCCTCCACTTT
CASSFQGLDSPLHF
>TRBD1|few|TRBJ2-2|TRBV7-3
TGTGCCAGCAGCCGTACCGGGACAGGGGTCACCGGGGAGCTGTTTTTT
CASSRTGTGVTGELFF
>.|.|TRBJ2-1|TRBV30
TGTGCCTGGAGTTTCGGTAGTGGGATCAATGAGCAGTTCTTC
CAWSFGSGINEQFF
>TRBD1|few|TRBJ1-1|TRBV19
TGTGCCAGTAGTGTCGGGGACAGGTCGAGCACTGAAGCTTTCTTT
CASSVGDRSSTEAFF
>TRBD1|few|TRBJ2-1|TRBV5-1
TGCGCCAGCAGACCCACAGGGGGCAATGAGCAGTTCTTC
CASRPTGGNEQFF
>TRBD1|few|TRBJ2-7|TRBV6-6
TGTGCCAGCATCCTACGACAGGGTCCCTACGAGCAGTACTTC
CASILRQGPYEQYF